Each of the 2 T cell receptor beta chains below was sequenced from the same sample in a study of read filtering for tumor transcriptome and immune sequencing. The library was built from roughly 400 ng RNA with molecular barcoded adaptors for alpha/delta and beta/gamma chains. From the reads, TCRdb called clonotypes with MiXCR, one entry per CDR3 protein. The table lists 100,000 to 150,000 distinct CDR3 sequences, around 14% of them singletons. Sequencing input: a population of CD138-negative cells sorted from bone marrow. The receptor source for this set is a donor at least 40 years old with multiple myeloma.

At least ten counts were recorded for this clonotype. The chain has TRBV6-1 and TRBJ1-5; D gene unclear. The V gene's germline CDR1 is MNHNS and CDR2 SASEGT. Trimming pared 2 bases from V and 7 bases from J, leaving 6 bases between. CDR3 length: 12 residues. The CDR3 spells CASSEQVQPQHF. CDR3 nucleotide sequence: TGTGCCAGCAGTGAACAGGTGCAGCCCCAGCATTTT.

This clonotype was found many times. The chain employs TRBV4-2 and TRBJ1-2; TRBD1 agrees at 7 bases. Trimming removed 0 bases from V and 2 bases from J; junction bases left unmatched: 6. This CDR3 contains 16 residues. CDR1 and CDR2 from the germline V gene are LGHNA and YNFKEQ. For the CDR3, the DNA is TGTGCCAGCAGCCAAGAGGCGGACAGGCCCAACTATGGCTACACCTTC. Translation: CASSQEADRPNYGYTF.